This passage covers 2 T cell receptor beta chains from one sample sequenced in a study of blood T cell repertoires in COVID-19. Clones were read by immunoSEQ multiplex PCR, and TCRdb kept only the in-frame ones, dropping some. This table holds roughly 130,000 clones, about 87% found once. The sample was peripheral blood. These receptors originate from a woman aged 60-70 years with acute or convalescent COVID-19.

The V call is TRBV6-2 or TRBV6-3, the J call TRBJ1-2; no firm D call. In germline, CDR1 is MNHEY, CDR2 SVGEGT. The CDR3 sequence is 16 residues long. Between the trimmed V and J ends, which lost 4 bases and 4 bases, there was a span of 19 bases. This CDR3 reads CASSSRGQSILYGYTF. The CDR3 DNA reads as TGTGCCAGCAGTTCCCGAGGCCAATCTATCCTCTATGGCTACACCTTC.

This clone was seen more than once but under ten times. This rearrangement joins TRBV2 to TRBJ2-5; 12 bases align to TRBD2. The CDR3 has 16 residues. Per the germline V gene, CDR1 is SNHLY and CDR2 is FYNNEI. The trim removed 5 bases at V and 4 bases at J, leaving 8 bases unmatched. The CDR3 spells CASSSAPGLAGETQYF. The CDR3, as DNA: TGTGCCAGCAGTTCTGCTCCGGGACTAGCGGGAGAGACCCAGTACTTC.